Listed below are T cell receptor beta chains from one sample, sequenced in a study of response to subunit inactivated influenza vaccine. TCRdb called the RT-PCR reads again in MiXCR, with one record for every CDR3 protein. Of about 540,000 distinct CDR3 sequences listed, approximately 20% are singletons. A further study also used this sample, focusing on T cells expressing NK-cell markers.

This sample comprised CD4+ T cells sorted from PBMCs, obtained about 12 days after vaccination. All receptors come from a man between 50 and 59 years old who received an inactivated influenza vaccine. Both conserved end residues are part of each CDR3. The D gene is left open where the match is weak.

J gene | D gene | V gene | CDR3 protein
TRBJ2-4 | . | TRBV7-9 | CASSSTGSKNIQYF
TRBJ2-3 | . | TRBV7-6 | CAIQGRTDTQYF
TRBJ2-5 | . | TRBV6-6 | CASSYAQETQYF
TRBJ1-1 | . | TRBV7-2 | CASSPGQKIEAFF
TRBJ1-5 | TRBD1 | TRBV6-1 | CASRTGQGPHQPQHF
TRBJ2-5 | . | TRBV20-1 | CSGTMGGFQETQYF
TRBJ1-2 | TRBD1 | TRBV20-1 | CSAYGQAPGYTF
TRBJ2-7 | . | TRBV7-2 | CASSLRAGRNEQYF
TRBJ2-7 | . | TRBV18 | CASSGQVNSYEQYF
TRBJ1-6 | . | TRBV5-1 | CASGPTGNSPLHF
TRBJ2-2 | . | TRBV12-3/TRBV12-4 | CASGPGSTGELFF
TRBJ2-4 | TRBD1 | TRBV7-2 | CASSLDRDSRANIQYF
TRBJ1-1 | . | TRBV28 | CASSFQRGRNTEAFF
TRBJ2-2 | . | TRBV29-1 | CSVKNTGELFF
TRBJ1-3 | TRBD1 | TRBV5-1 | CASSLDYRGSGNTIYF
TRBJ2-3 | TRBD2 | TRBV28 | CASSPGLAGAADTQYF
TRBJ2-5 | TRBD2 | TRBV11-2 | CASGRGSGRGKYQETQYF
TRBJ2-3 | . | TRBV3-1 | CASSQVGKKLPDTQYF
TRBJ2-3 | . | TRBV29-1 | CSVVLLAGPADTQYF
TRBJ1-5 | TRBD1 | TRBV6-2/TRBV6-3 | CASSSPGGQPQHF
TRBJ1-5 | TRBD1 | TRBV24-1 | CATSDLSPGTEYSNQPQHF
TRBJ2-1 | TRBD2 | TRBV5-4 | CASSLASEWDYQRWGSYNEQFF
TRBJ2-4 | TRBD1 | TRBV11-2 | CASRSSGGTKNIQYF
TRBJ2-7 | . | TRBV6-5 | CASSSWVGSYEQYF
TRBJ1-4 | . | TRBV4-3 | CASSLTADNEKLFF
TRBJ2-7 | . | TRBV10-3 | CAISSVGQIYEQYF
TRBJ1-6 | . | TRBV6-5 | CASRLRTQSSYNSPLHF
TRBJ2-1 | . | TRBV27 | CASSLVGDGVYEQFF
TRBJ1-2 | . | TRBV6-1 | CASSATQSSYGYTF
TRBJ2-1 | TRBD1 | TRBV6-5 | CASSYGLTGKNEQFF
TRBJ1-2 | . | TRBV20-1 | CSAPRYLQGDGYGYTF
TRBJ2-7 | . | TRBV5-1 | CASSAALPGRNYEQYF
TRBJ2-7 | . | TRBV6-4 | CAIWGYRPRLDEQYF
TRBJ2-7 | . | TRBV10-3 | CAIGAGENEQYF
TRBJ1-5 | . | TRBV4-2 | CASSPEPYQPQHF
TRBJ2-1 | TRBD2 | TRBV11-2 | CASSSMGLAGESYNEQFF
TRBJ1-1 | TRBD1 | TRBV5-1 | CASSQGQPNTEAFF
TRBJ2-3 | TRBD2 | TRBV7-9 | CASSRGSGGATDTQYF
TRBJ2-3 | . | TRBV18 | CASTPLAETDTQYF
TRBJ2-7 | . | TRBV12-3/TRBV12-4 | CASRVNGQYF
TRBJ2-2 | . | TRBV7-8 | CASSLGRRRGELFF